These T cell receptor beta chains were read from a single sample in a study of Graves' ophthalmopathy and Graves' hyperthyroidism. TCRdb redid the calling of the multiplex PCR reads with MiXCR, one entry per CDR3 protein. Of about 480,000 distinct CDR3 sequences listed, under 15% are singletons. The sequencing input was blood. These receptors were obtained from a woman aged 25-40 years with Graves' ophthalmopathy. Each CDR3 is given with its conserved first and last residue. D genes are given only for firm matches. The listing skips clone size in some rows; elsewhere it reads once, few, many or a size class.

>TRBJ2-4|TRBV5-1|.|TRBD1
CASSLGTGGSQNIQYF
TGCGCCAGCAGCTTGGGGACAGGGGGATCTCAAAACATTCAGTACTTC
>TRBJ1-2|TRBV5-1|few|TRBD1
CASSFNRDRGIYGYTF
TGCGCCAGCAGCTTTAACCGGGACAGGGGGATCTATGGCTACACCTTC
>TRBJ2-7|TRBV20-1|many|TRBD2
CSAPDSGGGSSYEQYF
TGCAGTGCCCCAGATAGCGGGGGGGGGAGCTCCTACGAGCAGTACTTC
>TRBJ1-5|TRBV6-5|many|.
CASSYSGGDSNQPQHF
TGTGCCAGCAGTTACTCGGGCGGAGATAGCAATCAGCCCCAGCATTTT
>TRBJ1-1|TRBV5-1|many|.
CASSWARMANTEAFF
TGCGCCAGCAGCTGGGCGAGGATGGCGAACACTGAAGCTTTCTTT
>TRBJ1-1|TRBV19|.|.
CASSNQGITEAFF
TGTGCCAGTAGTAATCAGGGGATCACTGAAGCTTTCTTT
>TRBJ1-5|TRBV19|few|.
CASSIEAYYSNQPQHF
TGTGCCAGTAGTATAGAGGCCTACTATAGCAATCAGCCCCAGCATTTT
>TRBJ1-2|TRBV30|few|.
CAWSHSPDSYGYTF
TGTGCCTGGAGTCATAGCCCGGACAGCTATGGCTACACCTTC
>TRBJ2-5|TRBV7-2|many|.
CASSLGSQGYGEETQYF
TGTGCCAGCAGCTTAGGCTCACAGGGTTACGGGGAAGAGACCCAGTACTTC
>TRBJ2-7|TRBV6-5|many|.
CASSYLTERSEQYF
TGTGCCAGCAGTTACCTTACGGAACGGTCCGAGCAGTACTTC
>TRBJ2-2|TRBV19|many|TRBD2
CASSIFSGRVTGELFF
TGTGCCAGTAGTATATTCAGCGGGAGGGTCACCGGGGAGCTGTTTTTT
>TRBJ2-7|TRBV5-1|many|TRBD1
CASSPKGQGKVDEQYF
TGCGCCAGCAGCCCGAAAGGACAGGGGAAAGTGGACGAGCAGTACTTC